This T cell receptor beta chain was documented in a study of T cell responses to AZD1222 COVID-19 vaccine. Study conclusions and caveats: Spike as a whole was targeted by vaccine-associated CD4 TCRs, dominant at 160-218 and 743-854. No repertoire was sampled before or during the peak T cell response, only after it.

Measured with immunoSEQ multiplex PCR; TCRdb has only the in-frame clones, and not every one. The data hold 120,000 or so clones, with roughly 91% observed a single time. With respect to this clone: The antigen is not known.

Sequencing was performed on peripheral blood, taken on day 0 of MenACWY control vaccination. This receptor was obtained from an adult in good health.

This CDR3 is CASSPGGTQGRGNEKLFF. The CDR3 nucleotides read TGTGCCAGCAGCCCAGGGGGAACCCAGGGTCGAGGAAATGAAAAACTGTTTTTT. The V call is TRBV11-3, the J call TRBJ1-4; TRBD1 agrees at 7 bases. Germline CDR1 is SGHNT and CDR2 is YENEEA. The CDR3 runs 18 residues. V shed 5 bases, J shed 5 bases, and the junction held 17 bases outside the gene matches. Full variable domain (outside the CDR3, taken from reference TRBV11-3 and TRBJ1-4): EAGVVQSPRYKIIEKKQPVAFWCNPISGHNTLYWYLQNLGQGPELLIRYENEEAVDDSQLPKDRFSAERLKGVDSTLKIQPAELGDSAVYLCASSPGGTQGRGNEKLFFGSGTQLSVL.